This entry concerns a single T cell receptor beta chain. The CDR3 is 13 residues long. Germline values: CDR1 SEHNR, CDR2 FQNEAQ (reference sequence). V dropped 5 bases and J dropped 7 bases, with 14 bases sitting between them. These data come from a study of blood T cell repertoires in COVID-19. Study-level background: The study drew acute and convalescent COVID-19 samples from the United States, Italy and Spain. PBMCs, B-cell-depleted T cells, or T cells were the source of the cDNA or gDNA that made up the material.

Only in-frame clones appear in the TCRdb table, and some are missing; sequencing was by immunoSEQ multiplex PCR. Of around 140,000 clones listed, approximately 81% are singletons. Sequencing was done on a sample of peripheral blood. This rearrangement joins TRBV7-9 to TRBJ1-1; TRBD1 might be the D (5 bases). This receptor was identified in a human donor in a cohort sampled during active COVID-19. CDR3 in DNA: TGTGCCAGCAGCGTAACAGGTTACCTTGAAGCTTTCTTT. This translates into CASSVTGYLEAFF.